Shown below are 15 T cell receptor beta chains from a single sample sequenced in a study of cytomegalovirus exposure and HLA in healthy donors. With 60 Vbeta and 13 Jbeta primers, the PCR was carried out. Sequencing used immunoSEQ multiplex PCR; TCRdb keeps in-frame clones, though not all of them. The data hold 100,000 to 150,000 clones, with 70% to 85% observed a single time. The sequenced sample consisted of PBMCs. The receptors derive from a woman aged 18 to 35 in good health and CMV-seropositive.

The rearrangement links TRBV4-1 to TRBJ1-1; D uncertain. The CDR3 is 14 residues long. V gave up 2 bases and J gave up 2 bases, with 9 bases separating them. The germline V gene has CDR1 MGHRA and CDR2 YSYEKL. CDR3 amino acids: CASSQLPVNTEAFF. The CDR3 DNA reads TGCGCCAGCAGCCAATTACCAGTTAACACTGAAGCTTTCTTT.

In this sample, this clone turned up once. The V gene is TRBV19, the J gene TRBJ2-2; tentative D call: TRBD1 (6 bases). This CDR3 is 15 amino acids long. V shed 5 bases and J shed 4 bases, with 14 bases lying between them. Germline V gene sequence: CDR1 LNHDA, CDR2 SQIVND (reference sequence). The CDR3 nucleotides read TGTGCCAGTAGTGGGGCAGGGGTGAGCACCGGGGAGCTGTTTTTT. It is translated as CASSGAGVSTGELFF.

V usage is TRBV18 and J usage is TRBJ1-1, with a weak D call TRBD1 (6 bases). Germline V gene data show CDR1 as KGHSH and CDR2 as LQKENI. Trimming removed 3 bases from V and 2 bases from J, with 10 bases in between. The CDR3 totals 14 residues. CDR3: CASSPGQLNTEAFF. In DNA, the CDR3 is TGTGCCAGCTCACCCGGACAGCTAAACACTGAAGCTTTCTTT.

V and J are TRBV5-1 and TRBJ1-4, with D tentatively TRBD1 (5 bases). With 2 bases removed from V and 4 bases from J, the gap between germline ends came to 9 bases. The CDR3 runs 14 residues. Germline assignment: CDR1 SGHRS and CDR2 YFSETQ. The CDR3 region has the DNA TGCGCCAGCAGCTTTTGGAGGGGTAATGAAAAACTGTTTTTT. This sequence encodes CASSFWRGNEKLFF.

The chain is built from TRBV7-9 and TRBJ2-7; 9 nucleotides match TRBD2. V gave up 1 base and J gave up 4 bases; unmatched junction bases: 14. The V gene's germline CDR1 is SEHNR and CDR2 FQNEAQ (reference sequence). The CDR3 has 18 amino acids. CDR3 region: CASSLEVGRRGGSYEQYF. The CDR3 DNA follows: TGTGCCAGCAGCTTAGAAGTGGGTCGGCGGGGGGGCTCTTACGAGCAGTACTTC.

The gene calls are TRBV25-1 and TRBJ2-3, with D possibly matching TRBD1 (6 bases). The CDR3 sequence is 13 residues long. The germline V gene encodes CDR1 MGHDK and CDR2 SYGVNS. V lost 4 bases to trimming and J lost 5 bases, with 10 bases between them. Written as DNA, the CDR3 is TGTGCCAGCAGTGGGTACAGGGAAGATACGCAGTATTTT. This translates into CASSGYREDTQYF.

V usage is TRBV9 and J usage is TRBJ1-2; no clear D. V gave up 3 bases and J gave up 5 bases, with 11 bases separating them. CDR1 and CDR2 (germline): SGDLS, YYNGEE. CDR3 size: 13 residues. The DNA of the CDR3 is TGTGCCAGCAGCGCCCCACGGACTTATGGCTACACCTTC. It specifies CASSAPRTYGYTF.

The CDR3 DNA reads as TGTGCCACCGCCCCTTCGACTCTTTCACCCGGGGAGCTGTTTTTT. Its translation is CATAPSTLSPGELFF. J is TRBJ2-2 and V is TRBV19; D is undetermined. Germline CDR1 LNHDA, CDR2 SQIVND (reference sequence). The CDR3 contains 15 residues. V was shortened by 10 bases and J by 6 bases, with 21 bases between the two germline ends.

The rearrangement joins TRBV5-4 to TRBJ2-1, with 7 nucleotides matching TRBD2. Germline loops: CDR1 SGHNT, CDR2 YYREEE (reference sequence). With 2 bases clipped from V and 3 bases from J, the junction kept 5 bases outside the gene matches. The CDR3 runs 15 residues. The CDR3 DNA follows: TGTGCCAGCAGCTTAACTCGGGGGGTCTACAATGAGCAGTTCTTC. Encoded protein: CASSLTRGVYNEQFF.

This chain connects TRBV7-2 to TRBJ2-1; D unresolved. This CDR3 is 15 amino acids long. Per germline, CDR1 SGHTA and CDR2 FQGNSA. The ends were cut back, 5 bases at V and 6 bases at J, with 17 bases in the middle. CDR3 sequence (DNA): TGTGCCAGCAGCCCCATCGTGATTGGCGGCAATGAGCAGTTCTTC. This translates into CASSPIVIGGNEQFF.

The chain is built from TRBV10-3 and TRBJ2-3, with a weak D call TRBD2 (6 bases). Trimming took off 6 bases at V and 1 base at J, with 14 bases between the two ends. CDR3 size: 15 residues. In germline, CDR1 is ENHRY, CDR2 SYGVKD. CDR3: CAIRDVGGGTDTQYF. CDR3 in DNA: TGTGCCATCAGGGATGTTGGCGGGGGCACAGATACGCAGTATTTT.

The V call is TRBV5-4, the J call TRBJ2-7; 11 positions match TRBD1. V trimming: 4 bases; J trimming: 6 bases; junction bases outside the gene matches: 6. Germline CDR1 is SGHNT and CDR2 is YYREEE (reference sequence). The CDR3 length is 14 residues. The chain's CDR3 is CASSLRDRGFEQYF. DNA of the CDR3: TGTGCCAGCAGCCTCCGGGACAGGGGGTTCGAGCAGTACTTC.

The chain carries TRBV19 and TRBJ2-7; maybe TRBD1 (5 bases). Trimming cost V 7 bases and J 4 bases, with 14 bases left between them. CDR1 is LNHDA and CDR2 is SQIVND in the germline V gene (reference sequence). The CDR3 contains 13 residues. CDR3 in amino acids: CASKMTDGYEQYF. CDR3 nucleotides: TGTGCCAGTAAAATGACAGACGGTTACGAGCAGTACTTC.

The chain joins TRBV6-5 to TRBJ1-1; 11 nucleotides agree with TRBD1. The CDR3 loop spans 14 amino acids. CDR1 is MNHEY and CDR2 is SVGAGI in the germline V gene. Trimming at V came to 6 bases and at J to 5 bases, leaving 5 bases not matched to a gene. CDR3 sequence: CASRLDRGPTEAFF. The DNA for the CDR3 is TGTGCCAGCAGATTGGACAGGGGGCCGACTGAAGCTTTCTTT.

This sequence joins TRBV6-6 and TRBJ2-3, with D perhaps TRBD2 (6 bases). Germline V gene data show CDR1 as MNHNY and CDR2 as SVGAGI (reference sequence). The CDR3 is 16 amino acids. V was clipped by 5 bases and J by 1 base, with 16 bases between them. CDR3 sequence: CASSPRQGLGTDTQYF. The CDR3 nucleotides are TGTGCCAGCAGTCCTAGGCAGGGACTTGGCACAGATACGCAGTATTTT.